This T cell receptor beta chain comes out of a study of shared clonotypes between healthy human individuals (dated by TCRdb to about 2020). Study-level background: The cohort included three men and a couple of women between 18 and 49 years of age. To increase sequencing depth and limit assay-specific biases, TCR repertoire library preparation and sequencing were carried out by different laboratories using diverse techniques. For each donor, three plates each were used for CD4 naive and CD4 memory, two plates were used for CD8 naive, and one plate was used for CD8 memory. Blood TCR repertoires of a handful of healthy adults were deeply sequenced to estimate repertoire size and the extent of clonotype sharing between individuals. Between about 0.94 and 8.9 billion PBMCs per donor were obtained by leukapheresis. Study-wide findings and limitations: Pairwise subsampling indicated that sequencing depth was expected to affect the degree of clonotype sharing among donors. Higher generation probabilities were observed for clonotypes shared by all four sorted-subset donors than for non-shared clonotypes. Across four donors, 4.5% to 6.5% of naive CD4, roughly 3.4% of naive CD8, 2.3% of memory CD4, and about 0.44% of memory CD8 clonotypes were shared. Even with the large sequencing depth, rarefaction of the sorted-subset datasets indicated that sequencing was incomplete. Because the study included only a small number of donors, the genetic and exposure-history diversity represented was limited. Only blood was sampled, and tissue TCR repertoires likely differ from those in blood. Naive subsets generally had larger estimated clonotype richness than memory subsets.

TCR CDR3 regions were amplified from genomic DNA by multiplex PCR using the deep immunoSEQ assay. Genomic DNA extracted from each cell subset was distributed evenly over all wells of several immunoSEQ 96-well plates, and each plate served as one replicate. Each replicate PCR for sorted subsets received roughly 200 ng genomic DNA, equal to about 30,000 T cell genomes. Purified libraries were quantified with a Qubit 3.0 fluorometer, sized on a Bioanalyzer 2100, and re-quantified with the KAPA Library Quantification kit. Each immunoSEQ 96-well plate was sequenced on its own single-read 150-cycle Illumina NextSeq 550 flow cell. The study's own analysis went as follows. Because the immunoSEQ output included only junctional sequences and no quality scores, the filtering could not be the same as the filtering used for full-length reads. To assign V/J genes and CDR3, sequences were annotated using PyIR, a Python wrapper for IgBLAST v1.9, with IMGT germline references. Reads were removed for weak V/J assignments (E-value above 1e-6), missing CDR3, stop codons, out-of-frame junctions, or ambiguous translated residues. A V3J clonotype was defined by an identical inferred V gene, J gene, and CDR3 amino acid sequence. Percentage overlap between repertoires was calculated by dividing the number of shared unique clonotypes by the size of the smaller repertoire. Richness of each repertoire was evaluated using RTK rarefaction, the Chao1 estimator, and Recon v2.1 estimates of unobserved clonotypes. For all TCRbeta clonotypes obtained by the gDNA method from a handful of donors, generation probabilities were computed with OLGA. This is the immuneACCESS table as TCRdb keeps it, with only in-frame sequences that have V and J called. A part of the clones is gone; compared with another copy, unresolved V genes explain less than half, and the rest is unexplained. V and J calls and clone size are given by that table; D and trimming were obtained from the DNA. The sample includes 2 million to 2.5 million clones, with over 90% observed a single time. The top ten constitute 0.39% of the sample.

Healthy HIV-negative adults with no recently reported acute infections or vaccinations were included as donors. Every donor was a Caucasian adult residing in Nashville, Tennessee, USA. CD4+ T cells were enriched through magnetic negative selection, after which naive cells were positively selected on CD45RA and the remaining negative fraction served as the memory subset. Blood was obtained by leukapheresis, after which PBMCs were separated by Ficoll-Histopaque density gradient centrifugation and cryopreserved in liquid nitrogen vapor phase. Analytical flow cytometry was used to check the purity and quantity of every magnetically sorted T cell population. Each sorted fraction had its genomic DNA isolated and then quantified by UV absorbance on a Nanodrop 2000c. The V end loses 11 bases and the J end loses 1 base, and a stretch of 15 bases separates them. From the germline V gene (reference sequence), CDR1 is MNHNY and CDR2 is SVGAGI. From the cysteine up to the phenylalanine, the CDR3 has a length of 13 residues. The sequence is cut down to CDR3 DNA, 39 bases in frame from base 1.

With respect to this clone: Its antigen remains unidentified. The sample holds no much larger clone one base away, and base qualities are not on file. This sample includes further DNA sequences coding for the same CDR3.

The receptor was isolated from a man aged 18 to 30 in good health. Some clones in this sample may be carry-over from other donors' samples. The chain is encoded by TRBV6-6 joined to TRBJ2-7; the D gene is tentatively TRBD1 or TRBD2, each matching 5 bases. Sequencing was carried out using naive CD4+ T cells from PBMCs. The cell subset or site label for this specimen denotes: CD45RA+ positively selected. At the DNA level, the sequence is TGTGCCGCTTCGGGGCGGCCTTCCTACGAGCAGTACTTC. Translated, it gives CAASGRPSYEQYF.